A single sample is the source of the 32 T cell receptor beta chains below, sequenced in a study of beta chain features in type 1 diabetes. The study reverse transcribed the entire isolated RNA, so it sequenced expressed TCRB transcripts. Sequencing was performed with immunoSEQ multiplex PCR; in TCRdb, only in-frame clones are kept and a portion is missing. The sample holds some 200,000 clones, around 9.9% seen once. Sequenced sample: central memory CD4+ T cells from blood. Receptor source: a man aged 18 to 29 in good health.

This clone was picked up a small number of times. The rearrangement links TRBV18 to TRBJ2-1; 7 bases match TRBD2. The CDR3 totals 15 residues. The V and J ends lost 6 bases and 4 bases, in that order; junction bases with no gene match: 9. Germline loops: CDR1 KGHSH, CDR2 LQKENI. The CDR3 protein is CASSSGLAEYNEQFF. In DNA form, the CDR3 reads TGTGCCAGCTCCTCTGGGCTAGCGGAGTACAATGAGCAGTTCTTC. Combining the CDR3 with reference TRBV18 and TRBJ2-1 gives the whole variable domain NAGVMQNPRHLVRRRGQEARLRCSPMKGHSHVYWYRQLPEEGLKFMVYLQKENIIDESGMPKERFSAEFPKEGPSILRIQQVVRGDSAAYFCASSSGLAEYNEQFFGPGTRLTVL.

This clone turned up a few times. The chain has TRBV5-6 and TRBJ2-5, with unresolved D. Per the germline V gene, CDR1 is SGHDT and CDR2 is YYEEEE. CDR3 length equals 13 residues. V lost 0 bases and J lost 3, with 6 bases in between. CDR3 sequence: CASSLVSEETQYF. CDR3 nucleotide sequence: TGTGCCAGCAGCTTGGTATCTGAAGAGACCCAGTACTTC.

This clone was counted at least ten times. The chain couples TRBV7-2 to TRBJ2-1; D unresolved. The germline gives CDR1 SGHTA, CDR2 FQGNSA. This CDR3 spans 14 amino acids. V was trimmed by 4 bases and J by 1 base, leaving 8 bases between them. As DNA, the CDR3 is TGTGCCAGCAGCTCGAGCGTTTCCTACAATGAGCAGTTCTTC. Its protein product is CASSSSVSYNEQFF.

The chain recombines TRBV27 with TRBJ2-1, with D perhaps matching TRBD1 (6 bases). CDR1 and CDR2 (germline): MNHEY, SMNVEV (reference sequence). Trimming removed 2 bases at V and 6 bases at J, with 17 bases between. The CDR3 has 16 amino acids. The CDR3 protein is CASSLISRTDPNEQFF. In DNA form, the CDR3 reads TGTGCCAGCAGTTTAATTAGTCGGACAGATCCCAATGAGCAGTTCTTC.

This clone occurred a few times. The J gene is TRBJ2-5, the V gene TRBV6-1; 10 bases are shared with TRBD2. The ends lost 4 bases at V and 4 bases at J; junction bases unmatched: 9. This CDR3 is 16 amino acids long. The germline V gene has CDR1 MNHNS and CDR2 SASEGT. CDR3 loop: CASSAIGLAVGETQYF. The CDR3 region has the DNA TGTGCCAGCAGTGCAATCGGACTAGCGGTGGGAGAGACCCAGTACTTC.

This clone was counted a few times. The rearrangement joins TRBV30 to TRBJ1-5; maybe TRBD1 (5 bases). With 2 bases removed from V and 10 bases from J, the gap between germline ends came to 18 bases. Germline CDR1 and CDR2: GTSNPN and SVGIG (reference sequence). The CDR3 is 14 residues long. The CDR3 nucleotides are TGTGCCTGGAGTATTATATTGGGGGAGAGTCCCCAGCATTTT. Protein: CAWSIILGESPQHF.

There are a few counts of this clone. V usage is TRBV10-3 and J usage is TRBJ1-3; tentatively, D is TRBD1 (6 bases). CDR1 and CDR2 (germline): ENHRY, SYGVKD. V lost 10 bases, J lost 4 bases, and 17 bases lay in between. The CDR3 has 14 residues. The CDR3 nucleotides read TGTGCCACCCATCACCAGGGGAAAGGAAACACCATATATTTT. Translated: CATHHQGKGNTIYF.

This clone was picked up a small number of times. This likely reflects a read error, since a far larger clone is one base away. This rearrangement joins TRBV23-1 to TRBJ2-3, with D possibly matching TRBD2 (6 bases). TRBV23-1 is an ORF, with its function uncertain. Trimming left V 0 bases short and J 10 bases short, with 11 bases between. The CDR3 loop spans 13 amino acids. The CDR3 here is CASSQSGGVAQYF. The CDR3 DNA sequence: TGCGCCAGCAGTCAATCGGGCGGGGTGGCGCAGTATTTT.

This clone was counted a few times. The chain is built from TRBV7-8 and TRBJ1-1, with D perhaps matching TRBD1 (5 bases). This CDR3 contains 14 residues. Trimming took off 4 bases at V and 1 base at J, with 10 bases between the two ends. Germline loops: CDR1 SGHVS, CDR2 FQNEAQ. The chain's CDR3 is CASSSRAWNTEAFF. Written as DNA, the CDR3 is TGTGCCAGCAGCTCCAGGGCATGGAACACTGAAGCTTTCTTT.

This clone was recorded a few times. V is TRBV7-9 and J is TRBJ1-1, with D maybe TRBD1 (6 bases). The V end was cut by 3 bases, the J end by 0 bases, with 8 bases between. CDR3 length: 14 residues. CDR1 is SEHNR and CDR2 is FQNEAQ in the germline V gene (reference sequence). CDR3 nucleotides: TGTGCCAGCAGCTTTACAGGGATGAACACTGAAGCTTTCTTT. It is translated as CASSFTGMNTEAFF.

This clone was picked up a small number of times. This sequence joins TRBV7-2 and TRBJ2-3, with TRBD2 identical over 8 bases. Germline V lookup: CDR1 SGHTA, CDR2 FQGNSA. The CDR3 consists of 17 residues. The junction had 7 bases not matched to a gene; V was cut back by 2 bases and J by 0 bases. The CDR3 region is CASSLQVAGPSTDTQYF. The CDR3 DNA reads TGTGCCAGCAGCTTACAGGTAGCGGGACCTAGCACAGATACGCAGTATTTT.

The chain is built from TRBV7-2 and TRBJ1-2; D possibly corresponds to TRBD1 (5 bases). The ends were cut back, 2 bases at V and 3 bases at J, with 19 bases in the middle. This CDR3 has 17 amino acids. Per the germline V gene, CDR1 is SGHTA and CDR2 is FQGNSA. The CDR3 DNA reads as TGTGCCAGCAGCTTATCGGCAGGGATCCAGACCGACTATGGCTACACCTTC. It specifies CASSLSAGIQTDYGYTF. Supplemented by reference TRBV7-2 and TRBJ1-2, the full variable domain reads GAGVSQSPSNKVTEKGKDVELRCDPISGHTALYWYRQSLGQGLEFLIYFQGNSAPDKSGLPSDRFSAERTGGSVSTLTIQRTQQEDSAVYLCASSLSAGIQTDYGYTFGSGTRLTVV.

A few counts support this clone. The rearrangement uses TRBV4-1 and TRBJ2-3; weak D call: TRBD2 (6 bases). V was trimmed by 1 base and J by 4 bases, leaving 9 bases between them. The CDR3 extends over 14 amino acids. Germline values: CDR1 MGHRA, CDR2 YSYEKL. CDR3 bases: TGCGCCAGCAGCCAAGTTGGCGGGGCAGATACGCAGTATTTT. This encodes CASSQVGGADTQYF.

This clone was detected a few times. The chain couples TRBV5-1 to TRBJ2-5; D not certain. V was pared by 4 bases and J by 2 bases, with 18 bases between. Germline V CDR1 and CDR2: SGHRS, YFSETQ. The CDR3 sequence is 16 residues long. This CDR3 reads CASSHGRTTEQETQYF. The CDR3 DNA reads as TGCGCCAGCAGCCACGGAAGAACGACGGAACAAGAGACCCAGTACTTC.

This clone came up many times. This chain links TRBV2 with TRBJ2-3; tentative D call: TRBD1 (6 bases). The CDR3 loop spans 15 amino acids. Trimming stripped 3 bases from V and 3 bases from J, with 13 bases between. The germline V gene has CDR1 SNHLY and CDR2 FYNNEI. The CDR3: CASSDGRGRTDTQYF. The CDR3 DNA is TGTGCCAGCAGTGACGGCAGGGGACGAACAGATACGCAGTATTTT.

This clone has a handful of counts. The J gene is TRBJ1-1, the V gene TRBV9; D might be TRBD1 (5 bases). Germline V gene lookup returns CDR1 SGDLS and CDR2 YYNGEE. This CDR3 contains 15 residues. V lost 4 bases and J 7 bases, leaving 20 bases between the germline ends. The CDR3 protein is CASSPSGRVESEAFF. CDR3 in DNA: TGTGCCAGCAGCCCCTCAGGCAGGGTAGAGAGTGAAGCTTTCTTT.

The rearrangement links TRBV5-6 to TRBJ2-3; 7 nucleotides line up with TRBD2. Germline CDR1 is SGHDT and CDR2 is YYEEEE. There are 16 residues in the CDR3. V lost 2 bases, J lost 3 bases, and 9 bases stayed unmatched. CDR3 loop: CASSFVTGLSTDTQYF. As DNA, the CDR3 is TGTGCCAGCAGCTTCGTAACGGGACTATCGACAGATACGCAGTATTTT.

This clone came up many times. The chain uses TRBV28 and TRBJ2-4; TRBD1 might be the D (6 bases). This CDR3 has 13 amino acids. V lost 5 bases and J 8 bases, leaving 13 bases between the germline ends. Germline V gene data show CDR1 as MDHEN and CDR2 as SYDVKM. CDR3 protein: CASSPGHRDIQYF. CDR3 DNA sequence: TGTGCCAGCAGTCCGGGACACCGAGACATTCAGTACTTC. The variable domain in full, completed from reference TRBV28 and TRBJ2-4, reads DVKVTQSSRYLVKRTGEKVFLECVQDMDHENMFWYRQDPGLGLRLIYFSYDVKMKEKGDIPEGYSVSREKKERFSLILESASTNQTSMYLCASSPGHRDIQYFGAGTRLSVL.

This clone was counted only a few times. CDR3 bases: TGTGCCAGCACCATCAACCAAGGTACCTACGAGCAGTACTTC. Its protein is CASTINQGTYEQYF. This rearrangement joins TRBV7-2 to TRBJ2-7; no clear D. Germline V CDR1 and CDR2: SGHTA, FQGNSA. This CDR3 has 14 amino acids. V lost 7 bases, J lost 2 bases, and 15 bases lay in between.

There are a few counts of this clone. The same CDR3 can be traced to other DNA sequences in this sample. The genes are TRBV5-6 and TRBJ2-7; no reliable D call. CDR1 is SGHDT, CDR2 YYEEEE, per germline. The germline V and J ends were trimmed by 1 base and 3 bases, with 5 bases remaining between them. The CDR3 is made up of 12 amino acids. CDR3 region: CASSLNVYEQYF. In DNA, the CDR3 is TGTGCCAGCAGCTTGAACGTCTACGAGCAGTACTTC.

This clone was observed a handful of times. The V gene is TRBV2, the J gene TRBJ2-7; TRBD1 matches 9 bases. Trimming at V came to 6 bases and at J to 5 bases, leaving 5 bases not matched to a gene. Germline-derived CDR1 and CDR2 are SNHLY and FYNNEI. The CDR3 extends over 13 amino acids. The CDR3 sequence is CASSGDRENEQYF. The CDR3, as DNA: TGTGCCAGCAGCGGGGACAGGGAAAACGAGCAGTACTTC.

The rearrangement joins TRBV11-2 to TRBJ1-1; 9 bases map to TRBD1. Germline V gives CDR1 SGHAT, CDR2 FQNNGV. CDR3 length: 15 amino acids. Trimming removed 6 bases from V and 3 bases from J; junction bases left unmatched: 8. The CDR3 coding sequence is TGTGCCAGCAGGGACTACAGGGGGCGGGACACTGAAGCTTTCTTT. It translates to CASRDYRGRDTEAFF. The variable domain in full, with the rest retrieved from reference TRBV11-2 and TRBJ1-1, is EAGVAQSPRYKIIEKRQSVAFWCNPISGHATLYWYQQILGQGPKLLIQFQNNGVVDDSQLPKDRFSAERLKGVDSTLKIQPAKLEDSAVYLCASRDYRGRDTEAFFGQGTRLTVV.

This clone was seen at least ten times. The chain carries TRBV27 and TRBJ2-7; no clear D gene. Trimming removed 7 bases at V and 0 bases at J, with 13 bases between. The germline V gene has CDR1 MNHEY and CDR2 SMNVEV (reference sequence). This CDR3 has 14 residues. The CDR3 region is CASTPRPGSYEQYF. The CDR3 DNA reads as TGTGCCAGCACCCCGCGGCCGGGCTCCTACGAGCAGTACTTC.

The J gene is TRBJ2-7, the V gene TRBV5-1, with a tentative D call TRBD2 (5 bases). CDR3 length: 13 amino acids. Per the germline V gene, CDR1 is SGHRS and CDR2 is YFSETQ. V was clipped by 5 bases and J by 3 bases, with 12 bases between them. In DNA form, the CDR3 reads TGCGCCAGCAGTTCGGGATCGGTCTACGAGCAGTACTTC. Residues: CASSSGSVYEQYF. The variable domain in full, completed from reference TRBV5-1 and TRBJ2-7, reads KAGVTQTPRYLIKTRGQQVTLSCSPISGHRSVSWYQQTPGQGLQFLFEYFSETQRNKGNFPGRFSGRQFSNSRSEMNVSTLELGDSALYLCASSSGSVYEQYFGPGTRLTVT.

In DNA, the CDR3 is TGTGCCAGCAGCTCCGGGACACCAGCTCCTCAAGAGACCCAGTACTTC. It encodes CASSSGTPAPQETQYF. The chain joins TRBV11-3 to TRBJ2-5, with a tentative D call TRBD1 (6 bases). Germline CDR1 and CDR2: SGHNT and YENEEA. This CDR3 spans 16 amino acids. The V gene lost 4 bases and the J gene lost 2 bases, with 17 bases spanning the gap.

This clone has at least ten counts. The J gene is TRBJ2-7, the V gene TRBV14, with TRBD1 matching over 7 bases. The germline V gene encodes CDR1 SGHDN and CDR2 FVKESK. J gave up 7 bases and V 1 base, and 19 bases lay outside the gene matches. The CDR3 extends over 18 amino acids. The chain's CDR3 is CASSQAAGGRIPAREQYF. The CDR3 nucleotides are TGTGCCAGCAGCCAAGCAGCAGGGGGAAGGATCCCTGCTCGGGAGCAGTACTTC.

This clone was counted a few times. CDR3 sequence (DNA): TGTGCCAGTAGTAAGGGACAGGGGACTGTGCAGTACTTC. This encodes CASSKGQGTVQYF. This sequence joins TRBV19 and TRBJ2-7, with TRBD1 identical over 10 bases. Trimming removed 4 bases from V and 9 bases from J; junction bases left unmatched: 6. The CDR3 covers 13 residues. Germline lookup yields CDR1 LNHDA and CDR2 SQIVND (reference sequence). Looking up the rest from reference TRBV19 and TRBJ2-7 gives the full variable domain: DGGITQSPKYLFRKEGQNVTLSCEQNLNHDAMYWYRQDPGQGLRLIYYSQIVNDFQKGDIAEGYSVSREKKESFPLTVTSAQKNPTAFYLCASSKGQGTVQYFGPGTRLTVT.

J is TRBJ2-3 and V is TRBV5-1; 9 bases fit TRBD2. V shed 6 bases and J 6 bases; nucleotides not matched to a gene: 8. Per the germline V gene, CDR1 is SGHRS and CDR2 is YFSETQ. The CDR3 is made up of 14 amino acids. CDR3 region: CASNGGRASDTQYF. The CDR3 region has the DNA TGCGCCAGCAACGGCGGGAGGGCCTCGGATACGCAGTATTTT.

This clone has a handful of counts. The V gene is TRBV9, the J gene TRBJ2-1, with unresolved D. Trimming took 2 bases from V and 8 from J, leaving 5 bases between them. This CDR3 region has 11 residues. Germline CDR1 is SGDLS and CDR2 is YYNGEE. CDR3 nucleotide sequence: TGTGCCAGCAGCGTGGCATATGAGCAGTTCTTC. Protein product: CASSVAYEQFF.

V gene TRBV5-1 combines with J gene TRBJ2-1, with TRBD2 as a possible D gene (6 bases). Trimming left V 4 bases short and J 5 bases short, with 16 bases between. In germline, CDR1 is SGHRS, CDR2 YFSETQ. CDR3 length: 15 residues. CDR3: CASSPRFGGDNEQFF. The CDR3, as DNA: TGCGCCAGCAGCCCGAGGTTTGGAGGGGACAATGAGCAGTTCTTC.

The chain joins TRBV6-5 to TRBJ2-5, with 7 positions matching TRBD2. Near its end, the DNA agrees better with TRBJ2-7, so the J call may be wrong. CDR1 and CDR2 (germline): MNHEY, SVGAGI. The CDR3 has 15 amino acids. The CDR3 bases are TGTGCCAGCAGTACGACTAGCACGAGCTCCTACGAGCAGTACTTC. Protein product: CASSTTSTSSYEQYF.

In this sample, this clone turned up a few times. The chain recombines TRBV25-1 with TRBJ2-1, with D perhaps matching TRBD1 (5 bases). This CDR3 spans 14 amino acids. The germline V gene encodes CDR1 MGHDK and CDR2 SYGVNS. The V end lost 0 bases, the J end lost 9 bases, and 12 bases lay between the germline ends. The CDR3 nucleotides read TGTGCCAGCAGTGAATACGGTACGGACACTGAGCAGTTCTTC. Amino acid sequence: CASSEYGTDTEQFF.